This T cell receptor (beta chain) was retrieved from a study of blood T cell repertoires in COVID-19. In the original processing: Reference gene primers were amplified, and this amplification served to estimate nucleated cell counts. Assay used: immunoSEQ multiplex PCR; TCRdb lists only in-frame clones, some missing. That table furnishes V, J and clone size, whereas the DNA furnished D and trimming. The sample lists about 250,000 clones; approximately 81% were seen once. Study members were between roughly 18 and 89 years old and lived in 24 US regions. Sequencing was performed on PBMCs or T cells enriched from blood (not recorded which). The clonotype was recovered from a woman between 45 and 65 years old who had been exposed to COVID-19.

The CDR3 region is CASSPPLARARNQPQHF. The CDR3 region has the DNA TGTGCCAGCAGTCCCCCCCTTGCCAGGGCACGAAATCAGCCCCAGCATTTT. The V gene is TRBV6-6, the J gene TRBJ1-5; D perhaps matches TRBD1 (5 bases). CDR1 and CDR2 (germline): MNHNY, SVGAGI (reference sequence). Trimming cost V 5 bases and J 4 bases, with 21 bases left between them. The CDR3 is 17 residues long.